These 8 T cell receptor beta chains were sequenced from one sample in a study of blood T cell repertoires in COVID-19 (dated by TCRdb to about 2020). Libraries were built with the immunoSEQ multiplex PCR assay. The table comes from immuneACCESS by way of TCRdb, which keeps in-frame sequences with V and J called. Part of the clones is missing from these tables; in studies checked, under half for an unresolved V gene and the rest for unknown reasons. The sample yields roughly 150,000 clones; around 90% were counted once. Of the sample, around 17% falls within the top ten clones. Source material: peripheral blood. The receptors were gathered from a man between 60 and 75 years old with active or convalescent COVID-19.

This clone was recorded only once. The chain is built from TRBV30 and TRBJ2-2, with 7 bases matching TRBD1. The trim removed 2 bases at V and 8 bases at J, leaving 14 bases unmatched. This CDR3 contains 16 residues. The V gene's germline CDR1 is GTSNPN and CDR2 SVGIG (reference sequence). In DNA, the CDR3 is TGTGCCTGGAGTAACGACAGGGTAGGAGAACCGGGGGAGCTGTTTTTT. Encoded protein: CAWSNDRVGEPGELFF.

CDR3 sequence: CASSYSTGGGIQYF. The CDR3 DNA sequence: TGTGCCAGCAGTTACTCGACAGGTGGTGGCATTCAGTACTTC. V is TRBV6-5 and J is TRBJ2-4, with D perhaps matching TRBD1 (6 bases). Per germline, CDR1 MNHEY and CDR2 SVGAGI. The CDR3 runs to 14 residues. V was pared by 0 bases and J by 9 bases, with 12 bases between.

This clone was found a few times. The chain employs TRBV27 and TRBJ1-6, with D uncertain. Germline V lookup: CDR1 MNHEY, CDR2 SMNVEV (reference sequence). The CDR3 covers 15 residues. Trimming took off 0 bases at V and 10 bases at J, with 13 bases between the two ends. CDR3 residues: CASSLSPPRTSPLHF. The CDR3 DNA sequence: TGTGCCAGCAGTTTATCTCCTCCTCGTACATCACCCCTCCACTTT.

V is TRBV10-3 and J is TRBJ2-2; D uncertain. Deletions cut 8 bases from V and 2 bases from J, with 12 bases between. CDR1 is ENHRY and CDR2 is SYGVKD in the germline V gene. The CDR3 runs 14 residues. The CDR3 DNA is TGTGCCATCCTGTCGACTTATAACACCGGGGAGCTGTTTTTT. Its translation is CAILSTYNTGELFF.

V and J are TRBV7-2 and TRBJ2-1; 12 bases line up with TRBD2. Looked up from germline, CDR1 is SGHTA and CDR2 is FQGNSA. The J segment lost 4 bases and the V segment lost 5 bases, leaving 6 bases of the junction unmatched. This CDR3 has 16 amino acids. The CDR3 reads CASSRTSGVSYNEQFF. DNA for the CDR3: TGTGCCAGCAGCCGGACTAGCGGGGTTTCATACAATGAGCAGTTCTTC.

The gene calls are TRBV6-4 and TRBJ2-7; 11 nucleotides match TRBD2. This CDR3 comprises 19 residues. CDR1 is MRHNA and CDR2 is SNTAGT in the germline V gene. Losses at the gene ends were 6 bases for V and 5 bases for J; bases not matched to a gene: 21. The CDR3: CASSRVGVAGGFFGDEQYF. In DNA, the CDR3 is TGTGCCAGCAGCCGAGTGGGGGTAGCGGGAGGGTTTTTTGGGGACGAGCAGTACTTC.

This clone appeared a few times. The J gene is TRBJ1-1, the V gene TRBV11-3, with D unresolved. Germline lookup yields CDR1 SGHNT and CDR2 YENEEA. V lost 0 bases, J lost 4 bases, and 9 bases lay in between. The CDR3 loop spans 14 amino acids. This chain's CDR3 is CASSLESSATEAFF. The CDR3 bases are TGTGCCAGCAGCTTAGAGAGCTCTGCCACTGAAGCTTTCTTT.

The genes are TRBV6-5 and TRBJ1-4, with D maybe TRBD1 (5 bases). Trimming removed 4 bases at V and 13 bases at J, with 19 bases between. This CDR3 spans 14 amino acids. Germline CDR1 reads MNHEY; CDR2 reads SVGAGI. CDR3: CASSFSAGSSALFF. The CDR3 DNA is TGTGCCAGCAGTTTTTCGGCAGGGTCTTCGGCACTGTTTTTT.